These T cell receptor beta chains were read from a single sample in a study of OX40 agonist ivuxolimab in advanced cancers. Here immunoSEQ multiplex PCR was the method, and the copy in TCRdb shows in-frame clones only, minus some. The top ten hold more than 20% of the sample, which has around 34,000 clones, roughly 85% seen once. This sample comprised CD4+ or CD8+ T cells sorted from blood, obtained in a trial of the OX40 agonist ivuxolimab. These receptors all come from an adult with an advanced solid tumor such as melanoma, head and neck, liver or kidney cancer. Both conserved end residues are part of each CDR3. Fields, in order: V gene, J gene, CDR3 protein.

V gene: TRBV6-5
J gene: TRBJ1-2
CDR3 protein: CASSYGNYGYTF

V gene: TRBV28
J gene: TRBJ1-5
CDR3 protein: CASSLPGHQPQHF

V gene: TRBV4-1
J gene: TRBJ2-4
CDR3 protein: CASSQDGGRRNIQYF

V gene: TRBV5-4
J gene: TRBJ2-3
CDR3 protein: CASRNNRDTQYF

V gene: TRBV27
J gene: TRBJ2-6
CDR3 protein: CASSLGHSSGANVLTF

V gene: TRBV7-8
J gene: TRBJ1-3
CDR3 protein: CASSLESHRFSGNTIYF

V gene: TRBV28
J gene: TRBJ2-7
CDR3 protein: CASSSPSPNRGRVYEQYF

V gene: TRBV30
J gene: TRBJ2-5
CDR3 protein: CAWDLGQQETQYF

V gene: TRBV18
J gene: TRBJ2-5
CDR3 protein: CASSPPRGQNKETQYF

V gene: TRBV6-5
J gene: TRBJ2-1
CDR3 protein: CASSYSDSGENNEQFF

V gene: TRBV29-1
J gene: TRBJ1-2
CDR3 protein: CSTRVTYGYTF

V gene: TRBV9
J gene: TRBJ1-6
CDR3 protein: CASSVAILGTEGSPLHF

V gene: TRBV27
J gene: TRBJ1-1
CDR3 protein: CASLGRWDTEAFF

V gene: TRBV7-2
J gene: TRBJ1-4
CDR3 protein: CASRATGFNEKLFF

V gene: TRBV19
J gene: TRBJ2-3
CDR3 protein: CASSRWDREVGTDTQYF

V gene: TRBV7-2
J gene: TRBJ2-7
CDR3 protein: CASSPWTGYEQYF

V gene: TRBV14
J gene: TRBJ1-1
CDR3 protein: CASSRAWQLNTEAFF

V gene: TRBV7-8
J gene: TRBJ1-2
CDR3 protein: CASSPSLVGVGYTF

V gene: TRBV19
J gene: TRBJ2-1
CDR3 protein: CASSIGNVPYNEQFF

V gene: TRBV5-1
J gene: TRBJ2-1
CDR3 protein: CASSLEGTSGYNEQFF

V gene: TRBV4-1
J gene: TRBJ2-7
CDR3 protein: CASSLREGGFEQYF

V gene: TRBV5-1
J gene: TRBJ2-1
CDR3 protein: CASSDTSGANNEQFF

V gene: TRBV4-1
J gene: TRBJ2-7
CDR3 protein: CASSQEAGALYEQYF

V gene: TRBV25-1
J gene: TRBJ2-4
CDR3 protein: CASNPGQGHIQYF

V gene: TRBV6-6
J gene: TRBJ2-7
CDR3 protein: CASSNDSPYEQYF

V gene: TRBV5-1
J gene: TRBJ1-1
CDR3 protein: CASSPGDYGVLDTEAFF

V gene: TRBV9
J gene: TRBJ2-1
CDR3 protein: CASSPPVGPKEQFF

V gene: TRBV27
J gene: TRBJ2-2
CDR3 protein: CASRGGAGELFF

V gene: TRBV5-1
J gene: TRBJ2-7
CDR3 protein: CASSPGYEQYF

V gene: TRBV15
J gene: TRBJ2-7
CDR3 protein: CATSRDLGLGSYEQYF

V gene: TRBV4-1
J gene: TRBJ1-1
CDR3 protein: CASSQRQLNTEAFF

V gene: TRBV27
J gene: TRBJ1-6
CDR3 protein: CASSPGTEGSPLHF

V gene: TRBV28
J gene: TRBJ2-3
CDR3 protein: CASSPPFPTDRRTDTQYF

V gene: TRBV11-2
J gene: TRBJ1-5
CDR3 protein: CASSLGGVRQPQHF

V gene: TRBV10-3
J gene: TRBJ2-2
CDR3 protein: CAISETGSDGELFF

V gene: TRBV19
J gene: TRBJ2-7
CDR3 protein: CASSSGTPDYEQYF

V gene: TRBV7-2
J gene: TRBJ2-7
CDR3 protein: CASSLGGSGTSEF

V gene: TRBV27
J gene: TRBJ2-3
CDR3 protein: CASSPPADTQYF

V gene: TRBV28
J gene: TRBJ2-3
CDR3 protein: CASSFGPTGGITDTQYF

V gene: TRBV28
J gene: TRBJ2-1
CDR3 protein: CASSTRLAGIVNEQFF

V gene: TRBV2
J gene: TRBJ2-1
CDR3 protein: CASLTTGKYNEQFF

V gene: TRBV28
J gene: TRBJ2-7
CDR3 protein: CASKPPEGPYEQYF

V gene: TRBV7-3
J gene: TRBJ2-1
CDR3 protein: CASSSPPADPGQSNEQFF

V gene: TRBV19
J gene: TRBJ2-3
CDR3 protein: CASSSSGSPYLDTQYF

V gene: TRBV13
J gene: TRBJ1-2
CDR3 protein: CASSLGTGSYGYTF

V gene: TRBV18
J gene: TRBJ1-2
CDR3 protein: CASSQPEVQGPAGYTF

V gene: TRBV7-6
J gene: TRBJ2-7
CDR3 protein: CASSLAVSYEQYF

V gene: TRBV23-1
J gene: TRBJ2-7
CDR3 protein: CASSQWGSNSYEQYF

V gene: TRBV4-1
J gene: TRBJ2-4
CDR3 protein: CASSQQNIQYF

V gene: TRBV6-6
J gene: TRBJ1-5
CDR3 protein: CASSYVQGERQPQHF

V gene: TRBV11-2
J gene: TRBJ1-1
CDR3 protein: CASSLDLGNVAFF

V gene: TRBV11-2
J gene: TRBJ2-1
CDR3 protein: CASSLGKPGGEQFF

V gene: TRBV4-1
J gene: TRBJ2-7
CDR3 protein: CASSQVTESYEQYF

V gene: TRBV11-2
J gene: TRBJ1-1
CDR3 protein: CASRLGPWGENTEAFF

V gene: TRBV25-1
J gene: TRBJ1-4
CDR3 protein: CASSASNEKLFF

V gene: TRBV28
J gene: TRBJ2-1
CDR3 protein: CASSLGGASGVNNEQFF

V gene: TRBV6-1
J gene: TRBJ2-7
CDR3 protein: CASSFGLAAYEQYF

V gene: TRBV7-9
J gene: TRBJ1-2
CDR3 protein: CASSFAEGYTF